The 3 T cell receptor beta chains below come from one sample, sequenced in a study of shared clonotypes between healthy human individuals. Measured with immunoSEQ multiplex PCR; TCRdb has only the in-frame clones, and not every one. The profile covers roughly 2,000,000 clones, with about 94% appearing a single time and more than 1.5% taken by the ten largest. Naive CD8 isolation took CD45RO-negative cells positively selected for CCR7 and excluded terminally differentiated effector memory CD45RA+ cells. Sequenced input: naive CD8+ T cells from PBMCs. These receptor sequences come from a man between 18 and 35 years old in good health. Some clones in this sample may be carry-over from other donors' samples.

This rearrangement joins TRBV10-1 to TRBJ2-7, with TRBD1 matching over 8 bases. This CDR3 is built from 13 residues. Germline CDR1 WNHNN, CDR2 SYGVQD (reference sequence). Unmatched junction bases numbered 6, after V lost 5 bases and J lost 6 bases. The CDR3 loop is CASSSGQGGEQYF. CDR3 nucleotides: TGCGCCAGCAGTTCAGGACAGGGCGGCGAGCAGTACTTC.

The rearrangement links TRBV7-9 to TRBJ2-3, with 14 nucleotides matching TRBD2. Germline loops: CDR1 SEHNR, CDR2 FQNEAQ (reference sequence). The CDR3 has 16 residues. J was trimmed by 5 bases and V by 5 bases; bases with no gene match: 6. The CDR3 DNA reads as TGTGCCAGCAGCGAGCGACTAGCGGGAGGGGGAGATACGCAGTATTTT. Translation gives CASSERLAGGGDTQYF.

The chain links TRBV5-8 to TRBJ2-1; 15 positions agree with TRBD2. The CDR3 runs to 18 residues. V lost 4 bases and J lost 8; bases outside the gene matches: 13. Germline V gene sequence: CDR1 SGHTS, CDR2 YDEGEE. CDR3 nucleotide sequence: TGTGCCAGCAGCGAAGGACTAGCGGGAGGGCCCTGGGGGGATGAGCAGTTCTTC. The encoded protein is CASSEGLAGGPWGDEQFF.